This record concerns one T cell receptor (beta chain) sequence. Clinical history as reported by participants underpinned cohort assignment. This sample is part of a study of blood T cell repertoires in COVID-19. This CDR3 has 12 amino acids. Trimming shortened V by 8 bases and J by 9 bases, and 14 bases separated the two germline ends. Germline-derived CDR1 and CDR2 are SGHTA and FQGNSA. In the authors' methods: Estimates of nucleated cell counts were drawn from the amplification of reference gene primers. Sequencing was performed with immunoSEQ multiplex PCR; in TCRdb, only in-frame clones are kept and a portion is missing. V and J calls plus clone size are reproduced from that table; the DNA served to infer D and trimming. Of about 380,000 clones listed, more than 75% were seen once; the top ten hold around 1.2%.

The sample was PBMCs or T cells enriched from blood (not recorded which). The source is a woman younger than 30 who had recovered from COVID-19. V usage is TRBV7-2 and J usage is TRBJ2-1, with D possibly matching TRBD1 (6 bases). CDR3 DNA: TGTGCCAGCTCCTGGGACACTTCTGAGCAGTTCTTC. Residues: CASSWDTSEQFF. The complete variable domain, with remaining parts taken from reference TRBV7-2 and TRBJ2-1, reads GAGVSQSPSNKVTEKGKDVELRCDPISGHTALYWYRQSLGQGLEFLIYFQGNSAPDKSGLPSDRFSAERTGGSVSTLTIQRTQQEDSAVYLCASSWDTSEQFFGPGTRLTVL.